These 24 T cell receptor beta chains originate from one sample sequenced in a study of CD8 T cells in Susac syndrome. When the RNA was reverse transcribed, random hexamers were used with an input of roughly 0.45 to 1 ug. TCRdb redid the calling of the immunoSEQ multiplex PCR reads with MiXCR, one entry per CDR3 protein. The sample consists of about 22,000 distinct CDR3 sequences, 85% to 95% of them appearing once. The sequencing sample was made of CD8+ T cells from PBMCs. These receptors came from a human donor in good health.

CDR3 nucleotides: TGTGCCAGCAGCTTAGACAGGAACTACGAGCAGTACTTC. Protein: CASSLDRNYEQYF. The chain joins TRBV7-9 to TRBJ2-7; D perhaps matches TRBD1 (5 bases). The CDR3 has 13 residues. Germline CDR1 is SEHNR and CDR2 is FQNEAQ (reference sequence). The V end was cut by 1 base, the J end by 3 bases, with 7 bases between. Complete variable domain (other parts from reference TRBV7-9 and TRBJ2-7): DTGVSQNPRHKITKRGQNVTFRCDPISEHNRLYWYRQTLGQGPEFLTYFQNEAQLEKSRLLSDRFSAERPKGSFSTLEIQRTEQGDSAMYLCASSLDRNYEQYFGPGTRLTVT.

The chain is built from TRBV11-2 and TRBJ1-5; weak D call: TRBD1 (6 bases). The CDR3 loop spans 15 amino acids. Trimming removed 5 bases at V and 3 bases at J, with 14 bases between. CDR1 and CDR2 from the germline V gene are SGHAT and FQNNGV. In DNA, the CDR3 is TGTGCCAGCAGCCCCCCCGGGACAATCAATCAGCCCCAGCATTTT. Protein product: CASSPPGTINQPQHF.

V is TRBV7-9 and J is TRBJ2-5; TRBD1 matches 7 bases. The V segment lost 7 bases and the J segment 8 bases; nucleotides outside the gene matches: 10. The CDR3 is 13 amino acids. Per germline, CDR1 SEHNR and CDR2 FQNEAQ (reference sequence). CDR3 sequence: CASKDGTVLTQYF. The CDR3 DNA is TGTGCCAGCAAGGATGGGACAGTTCTAACCCAGTACTTC.

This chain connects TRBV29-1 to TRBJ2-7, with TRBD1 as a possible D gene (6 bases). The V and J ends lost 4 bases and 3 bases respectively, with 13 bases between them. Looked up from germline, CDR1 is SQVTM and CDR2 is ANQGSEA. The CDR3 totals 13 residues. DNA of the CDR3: TGCAGCGTTGCCAGGGGACAATACTACGAGCAGTACTTC. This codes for CSVARGQYYEQYF.

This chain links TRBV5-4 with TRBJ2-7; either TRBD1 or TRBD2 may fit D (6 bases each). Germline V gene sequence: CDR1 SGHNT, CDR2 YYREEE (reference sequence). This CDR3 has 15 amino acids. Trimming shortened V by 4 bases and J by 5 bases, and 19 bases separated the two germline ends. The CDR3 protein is CASSREGGSKNEQYF. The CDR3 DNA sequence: TGTGCCAGCAGCCGCGAAGGGGGGTCTAAGAACGAGCAGTACTTC.

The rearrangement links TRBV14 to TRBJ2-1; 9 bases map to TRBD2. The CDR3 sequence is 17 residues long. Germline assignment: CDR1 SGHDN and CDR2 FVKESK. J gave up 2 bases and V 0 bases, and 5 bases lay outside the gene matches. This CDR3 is CASSQEARGGAYNEQFF. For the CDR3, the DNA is TGTGCCAGCAGCCAAGAGGCTCGCGGGGGGGCCTACAATGAGCAGTTCTTC.

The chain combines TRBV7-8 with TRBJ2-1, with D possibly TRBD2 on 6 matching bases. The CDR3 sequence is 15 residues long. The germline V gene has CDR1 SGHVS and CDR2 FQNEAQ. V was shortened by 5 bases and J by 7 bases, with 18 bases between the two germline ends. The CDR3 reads CASSHPLDAGNEQFF. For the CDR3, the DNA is TGTGCCAGCAGCCACCCTTTGGACGCGGGGAATGAGCAGTTCTTC. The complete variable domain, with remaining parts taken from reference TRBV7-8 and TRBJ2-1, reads GAGVSQSPRYKVAKRGQDVALRCDPISGHVSLFWYQQALGQGPEFLTYFQNEAQLDKSGLPSDRFFAERPEGSVSTLKIQRTQQEDSAVYLCASSHPLDAGNEQFFGPGTRLTVL.

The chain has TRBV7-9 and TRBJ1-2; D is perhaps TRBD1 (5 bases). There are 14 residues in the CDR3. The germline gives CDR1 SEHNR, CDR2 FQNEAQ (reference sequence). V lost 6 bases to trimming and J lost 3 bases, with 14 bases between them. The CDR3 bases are TGTGCCAGCAGGGGACGGGGCTCGTACTATGGCTACACCTTC. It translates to CASRGRGSYYGYTF.

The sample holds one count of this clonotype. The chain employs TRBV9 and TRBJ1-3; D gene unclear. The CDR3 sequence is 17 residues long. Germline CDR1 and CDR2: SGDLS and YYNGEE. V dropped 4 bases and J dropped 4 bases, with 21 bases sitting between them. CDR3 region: CASSTAGQLRVGNTIYF. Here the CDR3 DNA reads TGTGCCAGCAGCACCGCCGGGCAGTTAAGAGTAGGAAACACCATATATTTT.

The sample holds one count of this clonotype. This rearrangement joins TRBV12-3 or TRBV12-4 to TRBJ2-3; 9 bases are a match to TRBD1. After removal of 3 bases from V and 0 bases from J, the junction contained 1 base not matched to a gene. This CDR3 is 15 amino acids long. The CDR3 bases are TGTGCCAGCAGTTTCGGGACAGGGAGCACAGATACGCAGTATTTT. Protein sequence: CASSFGTGSTDTQYF.

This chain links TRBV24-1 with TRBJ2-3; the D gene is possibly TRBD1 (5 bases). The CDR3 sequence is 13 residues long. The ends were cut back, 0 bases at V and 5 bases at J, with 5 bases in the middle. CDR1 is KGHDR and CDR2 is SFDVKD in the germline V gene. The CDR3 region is CATSDLDRDTQYF. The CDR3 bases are TGTGCCACCAGTGATTTGGACAGAGATACGCAGTATTTT.

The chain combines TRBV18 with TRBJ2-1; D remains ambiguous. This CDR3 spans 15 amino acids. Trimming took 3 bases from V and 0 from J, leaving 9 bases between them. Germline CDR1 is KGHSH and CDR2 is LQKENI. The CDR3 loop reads CASSPIPDSYNEQFF. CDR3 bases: TGTGCCAGCTCACCGATCCCGGACTCCTACAATGAGCAGTTCTTC.

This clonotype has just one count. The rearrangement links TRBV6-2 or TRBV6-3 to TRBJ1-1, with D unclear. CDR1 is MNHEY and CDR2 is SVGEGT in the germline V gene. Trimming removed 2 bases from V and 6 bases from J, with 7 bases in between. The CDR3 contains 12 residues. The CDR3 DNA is TGTGCCAGCAGTTACGCAGGACCTGAAGCTTTCTTT. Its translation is CASSYAGPEAFF.

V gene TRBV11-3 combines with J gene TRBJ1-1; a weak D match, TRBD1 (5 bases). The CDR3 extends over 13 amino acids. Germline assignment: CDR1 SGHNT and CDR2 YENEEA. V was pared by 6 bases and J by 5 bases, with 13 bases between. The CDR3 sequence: CASSFAGGTEAFF. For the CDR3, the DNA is TGTGCCAGCAGTTTCGCGGGGGGGACTGAAGCTTTCTTT.

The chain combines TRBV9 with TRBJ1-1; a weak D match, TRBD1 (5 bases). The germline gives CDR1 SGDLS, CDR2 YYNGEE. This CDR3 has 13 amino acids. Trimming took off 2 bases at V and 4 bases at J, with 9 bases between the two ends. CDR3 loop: CASSVGGTTEAFF. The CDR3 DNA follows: TGTGCCAGCAGCGTTGGGGGGACCACTGAAGCTTTCTTT.

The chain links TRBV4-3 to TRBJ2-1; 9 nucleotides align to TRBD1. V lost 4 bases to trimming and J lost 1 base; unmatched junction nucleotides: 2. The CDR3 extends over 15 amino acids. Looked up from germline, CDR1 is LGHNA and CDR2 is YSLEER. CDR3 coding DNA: TGCGCCAGCAGCCGCGGGACAGGGTCCTACAATGAGCAGTTCTTC. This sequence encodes CASSRGTGSYNEQFF.

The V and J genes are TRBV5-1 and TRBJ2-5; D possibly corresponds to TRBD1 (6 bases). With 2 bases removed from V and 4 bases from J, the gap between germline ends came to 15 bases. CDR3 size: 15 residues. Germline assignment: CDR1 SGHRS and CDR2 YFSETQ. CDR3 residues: CASSLDRIIGETQYF. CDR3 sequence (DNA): TGCGCCAGCAGCTTAGACAGGATTATCGGAGAGACCCAGTACTTC.

The CDR3 nucleotides read TGTGCCAGCGTCACCCGGACAGGCGACTTCAATGAGCAGTTCTTC. Its protein is CASVTRTGDFNEQFF. This rearrangement joins TRBV21-1 to TRBJ2-1; the DNA was not compared with TRBD1, the D call given in the table. TRBV21-1 is flagged as a pseudogene. The CDR3 extends over 15 amino acids.

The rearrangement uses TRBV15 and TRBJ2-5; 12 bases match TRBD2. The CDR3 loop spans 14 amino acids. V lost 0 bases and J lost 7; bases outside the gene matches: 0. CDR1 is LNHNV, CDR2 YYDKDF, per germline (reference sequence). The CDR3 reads CATSREGLAGTQYF. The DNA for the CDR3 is TGTGCCACCAGCAGAGAGGGACTAGCGGGGACCCAGTACTTC.

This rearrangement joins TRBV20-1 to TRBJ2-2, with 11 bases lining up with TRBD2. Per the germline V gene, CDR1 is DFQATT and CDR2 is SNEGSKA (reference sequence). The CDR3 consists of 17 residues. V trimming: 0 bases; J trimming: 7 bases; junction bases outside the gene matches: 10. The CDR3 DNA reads TGCAGTGCTAGAGATCGCGTAGCGGGGGGGGCAGACGGGGAGCTGTTTTTT. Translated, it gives CSARDRVAGGADGELFF.

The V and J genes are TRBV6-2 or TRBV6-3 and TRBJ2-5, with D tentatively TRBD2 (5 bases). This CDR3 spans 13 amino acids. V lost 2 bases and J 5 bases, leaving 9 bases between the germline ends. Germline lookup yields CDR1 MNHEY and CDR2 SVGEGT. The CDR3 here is CASSYLLAETQYF. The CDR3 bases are TGTGCCAGCAGTTACCTCTTAGCGGAGACCCAGTACTTC.

The CDR3 is CSARYGFSYNEQFF. In DNA, the CDR3 is TGCAGTGCTAGATACGGGTTCTCCTACAATGAGCAGTTCTTC. The chain combines TRBV20-1 with TRBJ2-1; D is ambiguous. Trimming stripped 2 bases from V and 0 bases from J, with 8 bases between. The CDR3 extends over 14 amino acids. Germline CDR1 DFQATT, CDR2 SNEGSKA (reference sequence).

The DNA for the CDR3 is TGTGCCAGCAGCTCAACCGGCCCATCCGGGACGGGGCTTGGCTACACCTTC. This codes for CASSSTGPSGTGLGYTF. The chain uses TRBV7-9 and TRBJ1-2; D may be TRBD1 (5 bases). This CDR3 has 17 residues. Per germline, CDR1 SEHNR and CDR2 FQNEAQ (reference sequence). Trimming pared 4 bases from V and 7 bases from J, leaving 25 bases between.

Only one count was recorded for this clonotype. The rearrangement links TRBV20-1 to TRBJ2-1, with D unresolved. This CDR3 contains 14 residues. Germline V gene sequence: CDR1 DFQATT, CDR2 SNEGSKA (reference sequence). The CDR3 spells CRASPSFSYNEQFF. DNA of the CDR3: TGCAGGGCGAGTCCAAGCTTCTCCTACAATGAGCAGTTCTTC.